This T cell receptor (beta chain) was sequenced for a study of blood T cell repertoires in COVID-19. Study information: Specimens from acute and convalescent COVID-19 originated in the United States, Italy and Spain.

A PCR-confirmed or clinician-diagnosed COVID-19 case had contacted exposed participants within 2 weeks of entry. Clones were sequenced by immunoSEQ multiplex PCR, and TCRdb holds only the in-frame ones, with some missing. Among about 350,000 clones, about 88% were seen once, and the ten largest hold under 1.2%. Sequencing was carried out using PBMCs or T cells enriched from blood (not recorded which). This TCR derives from a woman in her 30s who had been exposed to COVID-19.

The DNA of the CDR3 is TGTGCCACCAGCAGAGGACAGCCTAGCGAGCAGTACTTC. As protein: CATSRGQPSEQYF. The V and J genes are TRBV15 and TRBJ2-7; tentative D call: TRBD1 (5 bases). V lost 1 base and J 6 bases, leaving 10 bases between the germline ends. The CDR3 is 13 residues long. Germline V gives CDR1 LNHNV, CDR2 YYDKDF (reference sequence). The full variable domain, in which reference TRBV15 and TRBJ2-7 provide the parts outside the CDR3, is DAMVIQNPRYQVTQFGKPVTLSCSQTLNHNVMYWYQQKSSQAPKLLFHYYDKDFNNEADTPDNFQSRRPNTSFCFLDIRSPGLGDTAMYLCATSRGQPSEQYFGPGTRLTVT.